The 12 T cell receptor beta chains below were found in one sample sequenced in a study of blood T cell dynamics during melanoma immunotherapy. This table comes from immunoSEQ multiplex PCR, and its TCRdb copy is limited to in-frame clones, with some not included. Of 9,500 to 15,000 clones listed, approximately 90% are singletons. The time point: week 3, after first cycle of checkpoint inhibitor. The sample was blood, taken from a patient treated with checkpoint blockade. These receptors were obtained from a human donor with melanoma.

The chain is built from TRBV6-1 and TRBJ2-7; D is possibly TRBD2 (6 bases). V lost 4 bases, J lost 3 bases, and 16 bases lay in between. The CDR3 is 15 amino acids. The germline V gene encodes CDR1 MNHNS and CDR2 SASEGT. CDR3 amino acids: CASSATGTPNYEQYF. The CDR3, as DNA: TGTGCCAGCAGTGCGACCGGGACTCCCAACTACGAGCAGTACTTC.

The chain recombines TRBV10-3 with TRBJ1-1; TRBD1 might be the D (6 bases). There are 14 residues in the CDR3. Germline assignment: CDR1 ENHRY and CDR2 SYGVKD. Trimming took 6 bases from V and 1 from J, leaving 12 bases between them. The CDR3 here is CAIRAPTGNTEAFF. CDR3 coding DNA: TGTGCCATCAGGGCTCCGACAGGGAACACTGAAGCTTTCTTT.

The J gene is TRBJ2-7, the V gene TRBV18; no firm D call. Germline loops: CDR1 KGHSH, CDR2 LQKENI. This CDR3 region has 11 residues. Trimming took off 4 bases at V and 4 bases at J, with 5 bases between the two ends. CDR3 loop: CASSREYEQYF. For the CDR3, the DNA is TGTGCCAGCTCACGCGAGTACGAGCAGTACTTC.

This clone appeared a single time. The V call is TRBV27, the J call TRBJ2-7; 8 bases are shared with TRBD1. Germline V gives CDR1 MNHEY, CDR2 SMNVEV (reference sequence). The CDR3 totals 15 residues. Trimming at V came to 6 bases and at J to 3 bases, leaving 10 bases not matched to a gene. CDR3 coding DNA: TGTGCCAGCAGAGGAGATGGGACAGGAAGCTACGAGCAGTACTTC. Its protein is CASRGDGTGSYEQYF.

This chain links TRBV14 with TRBJ2-7; 10 positions match TRBD2. CDR1 is SGHDN, CDR2 FVKESK, per germline. J lost 1 base, V lost 6 bases, and 27 bases had no gene match. The CDR3 runs to 22 residues. CDR3 DNA sequence: TGTGCCAGCAGTCCCTATTTGTGGCCCGGGACTAGCGTAGGGGTAGAGTCCTACGAGCAGTACTTC. It encodes CASSPYLWPGTSVGVESYEQYF.

J is TRBJ1-4 and V is TRBV11-2; a weak D match, TRBD1 (6 bases). The CDR3 runs to 15 residues. Germline assignment: CDR1 SGHAT and CDR2 FQNNGV. V lost 0 bases to trimming and J lost 4 bases, with 9 bases between them. The CDR3 region has the DNA TGTGCCAGCAGCTTAGACAGGGGAGGTAATGAAAAACTGTTTTTT. The encoded protein is CASSLDRGGNEKLFF. The whole variable domain, filled in from reference TRBV11-2 and TRBJ1-4, reads EAGVAQSPRYKIIEKRQSVAFWCNPISGHATLYWYQQILGQGPKLLIQFQNNGVVDDSQLPKDRFSAERLKGVDSTLKIQPAKLEDSAVYLCASSLDRGGNEKLFFGSGTQLSVL.

The chain links TRBV19 to TRBJ2-3; D assignment may be TRBD1 or TRBD2 (5 bases each). CDR1 is LNHDA and CDR2 is SQIVND in the germline V gene (reference sequence). Trimming cost V 4 bases and J 2 bases, with 13 bases left between them. The CDR3 consists of 15 residues. The DNA of the CDR3 is TGTGCCAGTAGTACACCGGGACGGACCACAGATACGCAGTATTTT. Its protein is CASSTPGRTTDTQYF. The full variable domain, its missing parts supplied by reference TRBV19 and TRBJ2-3, is DGGITQSPKYLFRKEGQNVTLSCEQNLNHDAMYWYRQDPGQGLRLIYYSQIVNDFQKGDIAEGYSVSREKKESFPLTVTSAQKNPTAFYLCASSTPGRTTDTQYFGPGTRLTVL.

The V and J genes are TRBV6-6 and TRBJ2-5, with 11 positions matching TRBD1. CDR1 is MNHNY and CDR2 is SVGAGI in the germline V gene (reference sequence). Trimming at V came to 4 bases and at J to 2 bases, leaving 3 bases not matched to a gene. This CDR3 contains 15 residues. The chain's CDR3 is CASSWTGGEQETQYF. CDR3 DNA: TGTGCCAGCAGTTGGACAGGGGGCGAACAAGAGACCCAGTACTTC.

The chain has TRBV5-1 and TRBJ2-1; D is possibly TRBD1 (5 bases). The V end lost 0 bases, the J end lost 0 bases, and 7 bases lay between the germline ends. CDR3 size: 15 residues. From germline, CDR1 is SGHRS and CDR2 YFSETQ. The CDR3 reads CASSLAQGSYNEQFF. CDR3 in DNA: TGCGCCAGCAGCTTGGCTCAGGGCTCCTACAATGAGCAGTTCTTC.

This sequence joins TRBV25-1 and TRBJ2-3; D not certain. The CDR3 loop spans 15 amino acids. V was shortened by 4 bases and J by 6 bases, with 17 bases between the two germline ends. Germline V CDR1 and CDR2: MGHDK, SYGVNS. CDR3: CASSGLWSLRDTQYF. The CDR3 nucleotides are TGTGCCAGCAGTGGACTTTGGTCCCTAAGGGATACGCAGTATTTT.

V is TRBV4-1 and J is TRBJ2-2; the D is unclear. Between the trimmed V and J ends, which lost 5 bases and 9 bases, there was a span of 22 bases. Germline V gene data show CDR1 as MGHRA and CDR2 as YSYEKL. The CDR3 runs to 16 residues. Here the CDR3 DNA reads TGCGCCAGCAGCAATCCCGGGCTCACTCCCCCACGGGAGCTGTTTTTT. It translates to CASSNPGLTPPRELFF.

The CDR3 DNA is TGTGCCAGCAGCCCCCTTGTCTCTAGCGGGTCTAGCACAGATACGCAGTATTTT. Translated, it gives CASSPLVSSGSSTDTQYF. V and J are TRBV4-2 and TRBJ2-3, with 8 bases aligning to TRBD2. The junction had 12 bases not matched to a gene; V was cut back by 4 bases and J by 0 bases. CDR1 LGHNA and CDR2 YNFKEQ come from the germline V gene. The CDR3 is made up of 18 amino acids.